This entry lists 18 T cell receptor beta chains sequenced from one sample in a study of cytomegalovirus exposure and HLA in healthy donors (dated by TCRdb to 2015 to 2018). Library method: the immunoSEQ multiplex PCR assay. For the multiplex PCR, a mixture combining 60 forward primers for TCR Vbeta segments and 13 reverse primers for TCR Jbeta segments was used. TCRdb obtained this table from immuneACCESS and retained in-frame rearrangements with V and J assigned. These tables miss some clones; where compared with another copy, unresolved V genes account for less than half of the shortfall, and the remainder is unexplained. The sample data list 210,000 or so clones, and more than 75% of these were observed just once. The ten largest make up around 1.4% of the sample. Sequenced input: PBMCs. These receptors came from a young man in good health and CMV-seronegative.

This clone was seen only once. J is TRBJ1-2 and V is TRBV5-1; D unclear. V lost 0 bases, J lost 4 bases, and 10 bases lay in between. The CDR3 has 14 amino acids. Germline values: CDR1 SGHRS, CDR2 YFSETQ. CDR3 coding DNA: TGCGCCAGCAGCTTGGGAGATCGGGTCTATGGCTACACCTTC. This gives the protein CASSLGDRVYGYTF.

This clone was detected a few times. The rearrangement joins TRBV7-9 to TRBJ2-1; no definite D call. Germline CDR1 is SEHNR and CDR2 is FQNEAQ (reference sequence). V lost 10 bases and J lost 0, with 16 bases in between. The CDR3 is made up of 15 amino acids. The CDR3 reads CATRSARSSYNEQFF. In DNA form, the CDR3 reads TGTGCCACGAGATCTGCGAGAAGCTCCTACAATGAGCAGTTCTTC.

The V and J genes are TRBV18 and TRBJ2-7; TRBD1 aligns across 11 bases. This CDR3 is built from 14 residues. The V gene end was trimmed by 2 bases and the J gene end by 6 bases; junction bases not matched to a gene: 3. Per germline, CDR1 KGHSH and CDR2 LQKENI. CDR3: CASSPGTGGCEQYF. Here the CDR3 DNA reads TGTGCCAGCTCACCAGGGACAGGGGGGTGCGAGCAGTACTTC.

The V call is TRBV28, the J call TRBJ1-4, with unresolved D. The CDR3 loop spans 15 amino acids. The germline V gene encodes CDR1 MDHEN and CDR2 SYDVKM. V was pared by 0 bases and J by 2 bases, with 7 bases between. The CDR3 bases are TGTGCCAGCAGTTTATGGGTACAGACTAATGAAAAACTGTTTTTT. This translates into CASSLWVQTNEKLFF.

This clone was detected a few times. The V gene is TRBV29-1, the J gene TRBJ1-2; TRBD1 aligns across 7 bases. Germline V gene sequence: CDR1 SQVTM, CDR2 ANQGSEA. V lost 4 bases to trimming and J lost 2 bases; unmatched junction nucleotides: 4. CDR3 length equals 13 residues. CDR3: CSVVPTGNYGYTF. The CDR3 nucleotides are TGCAGCGTTGTGCCGACAGGGAACTATGGCTACACCTTC.

The chain employs TRBV5-6 and TRBJ2-7; possibly TRBD2 for D (7 bases). The V gene lost 3 bases and the J gene lost 4 bases, with 20 bases spanning the gap. Germline CDR1 SGHDT, CDR2 YYEEEE. The CDR3 runs 16 residues. The DNA for the CDR3 is TGTGCCAGCAGCTCGGCGGCACAGGGAGGGGGTTACGAGCAGTACTTC. Amino acid sequence: CASSSAAQGGGYEQYF.

This clone was found once. The genes are TRBV5-4 and TRBJ1-2; 7 nucleotides align to TRBD1. The CDR3 is 15 amino acids. V lost 4 bases, J lost 2 bases, and 8 bases stayed unmatched. The germline CDR1 and CDR2 sequences are SGHNT and YYREEE (reference sequence). CDR3 region: CASSPRQGNNYGYTF. The CDR3 DNA sequence: TGTGCCAGCAGCCCGCGACAGGGTAACAACTATGGCTACACCTTC.

This sequence joins TRBV7-2 and TRBJ1-3; D not certain. The V end was cut by 5 bases, the J end by 2 bases, with 16 bases between. Germline V gives CDR1 SGHTA, CDR2 FQGNSA. The CDR3 consists of 16 residues. DNA for the CDR3: TGTGCCAGCAGCCCTAGCACGGGGTCCACTGGAAACACCATATATTTT. Amino acid sequence: CASSPSTGSTGNTIYF. The entire variable domain, with the rest obtained from reference TRBV7-2 and TRBJ1-3, is as follows: GAGVSQSPSNKVTEKGKDVELRCDPISGHTALYWYRQSLGQGLEFLIYFQGNSAPDKSGLPSDRFSAERTGGSVSTLTIQRTQQEDSAVYLCASSPSTGSTGNTIYFGEGSWLTVV.

The rearrangement links TRBV7-6 to TRBJ2-2; a weak D match, TRBD2 (5 bases). In germline, CDR1 is SGHVS, CDR2 FNYEAQ. The CDR3 runs 15 residues. Trimming removed 0 bases from V and 6 bases from J, with 11 bases in between. The CDR3 protein is CASSLAGGDPGELFF. CDR3 nucleotide sequence: TGTGCCAGCAGCTTAGCTGGAGGTGATCCCGGGGAGCTGTTTTTT.

CDR3 in amino acids: CASSPGVNTGELFF. CDR3 DNA: TGTGCCAGCAGCCCAGGGGTGAACACCGGGGAGCTGTTTTTT. The chain carries TRBV7-9 and TRBJ2-2; weak D call: TRBD1 (6 bases). The CDR3 is 14 amino acids. V gave up 5 bases and J gave up 1 base, with 8 bases separating them. Germline loops: CDR1 SEHNR, CDR2 FQNEAQ (reference sequence).

This rearrangement joins TRBV6-5 to TRBJ2-3; 11 nucleotides line up with TRBD2. Trimming at V came to 4 bases and at J to 4 bases, leaving 7 bases not matched to a gene. The germline CDR1 and CDR2 sequences are MNHEY and SVGAGI. The CDR3 extends over 16 amino acids. The CDR3 DNA follows: TGTGCCAGCAGTTCGACCGGGACTAGCGGATCAGATACGCAGTATTTT. This codes for CASSSTGTSGSDTQYF.

The chain employs TRBV5-1 and TRBJ2-5; a possible D gene is TRBD2 (5 bases). V was cut by 2 bases and J by 1 base, with 15 bases left in between. Germline V lookup: CDR1 SGHRS, CDR2 YFSETQ. The CDR3 runs 16 residues. As DNA, the CDR3 is TGCGCCAGCAGCTTAGAGGGCAGTTTCTTCCAAGAGACCCAGTACTTC. This codes for CASSLEGSFFQETQYF.

The rearrangement joins TRBV28 to TRBJ1-4, with 7 bases lining up with TRBD1. Trimming at V came to 2 bases and at J to 7 bases, leaving 7 bases not matched to a gene. The CDR3 contains 15 residues. The germline V gene has CDR1 MDHEN and CDR2 SYDVKM. The CDR3: CASSLPTGWGEKLFF. In nucleotides, the CDR3 is TGTGCCAGCAGTTTACCGACAGGGTGGGGTGAAAAACTGTTTTTT. The complete variable domain, with remaining parts taken from reference TRBV28 and TRBJ1-4, reads DVKVTQSSRYLVKRTGEKVFLECVQDMDHENMFWYRQDPGLGLRLIYFSYDVKMKEKGDIPEGYSVSREKKERFSLILESASTNQTSMYLCASSLPTGWGEKLFFGSGTQLSVL.

The V gene is TRBV13, the J gene TRBJ1-3; D might be TRBD1 (6 bases). The germline V gene has CDR1 PRHDT and CDR2 FYEKMQ (reference sequence). The CDR3 is 15 amino acids. Trimming removed 6 bases at V and 1 base at J, with 13 bases between. DNA for the CDR3: TGTGCCAGCAGTGGCGGGGGCCATTCTGGAAACACCATATATTTT. This gives the protein CASSGGGHSGNTIYF. Full variable domain (rest looked up from reference TRBV13 and TRBJ1-3): AAGVIQSPRHLIKEKRETATLKCYPIPRHDTVYWYQQGPGQDPQFLISFYEKMQSDKGSIPDRFSAQQFSDYHSELNMSSLELGDSALYFCASSGGGHSGNTIYFGEGSWLTVV.

This rearrangement joins TRBV4-3 to TRBJ1-1; D remains unclear. Germline-derived CDR1 and CDR2 are LGHNA and YSLEER. The V gene lost 0 bases and the J gene lost 6 bases, with 14 bases spanning the gap. The CDR3 is 15 amino acids. In DNA form, the CDR3 reads TGCGCCAGCAGCCAAGATCCCCATGGGAGCCCTGAAGCTTTCTTT. Amino acids: CASSQDPHGSPEAFF.

V usage is TRBV7-8 and J usage is TRBJ2-7, with TRBD2 matching over 9 bases. This CDR3 comprises 19 residues. Germline V CDR1 and CDR2: SGHVS, FQNEAQ. With 5 bases clipped from V and 7 bases from J, the junction kept 24 bases outside the gene matches. The CDR3 is CASSPHPLLPGLAPLEQYF. For the CDR3, the DNA is TGTGCCAGCAGCCCACATCCCCTCCTCCCGGGACTAGCCCCGCTGGAGCAGTACTTC.

The V gene is TRBV7-9, the J gene TRBJ2-1; D gene uncertain. V was trimmed by 8 bases and J by 4 bases, leaving 12 bases between them. The CDR3 has 13 residues. The germline CDR1 and CDR2 sequences are SEHNR and FQNEAQ (reference sequence). CDR3 in amino acids: CASEALRYNEQFF. The CDR3 DNA reads as TGTGCCAGCGAGGCCCTCCGATACAATGAGCAGTTCTTC. The variable domain in full, completed from reference TRBV7-9 and TRBJ2-1, reads DTGVSQNPRHKITKRGQNVTFRCDPISEHNRLYWYRQTLGQGPEFLTYFQNEAQLEKSRLLSDRFSAERPKGSFSTLEIQRTEQGDSAMYLCASEALRYNEQFFGPGTRLTVL.

The V gene is TRBV5-1, the J gene TRBJ2-7; 9 bases map to TRBD2. This CDR3 has 14 residues. Germline CDR1 reads SGHRS; CDR2 reads YFSETQ. V gave up 4 bases and J gave up 5 bases; unmatched junction bases: 7. The CDR3 region is CASSSVAGVNEQYF. DNA for the CDR3: TGCGCCAGCAGCAGCGTAGCGGGGGTCAACGAGCAGTACTTC. The full variable domain, completed using reference TRBV5-1 and TRBJ2-7, is KAGVTQTPRYLIKTRGQQVTLSCSPISGHRSVSWYQQTPGQGLQFLFEYFSETQRNKGNFPGRFSGRQFSNSRSEMNVSTLELGDSALYLCASSSVAGVNEQYFGPGTRLTVT.